This TCR beta chain stems from a study of PD-L1 blockade in urothelial cancer. Stated time point: pretreatment peripheral blood. The repertoire was sequenced with immunoSEQ multiplex PCR; TCRdb's copy has only in-frame clones and lacks some. This table holds approximately 50,000 clones, roughly 80% found once. This CDR3 spans 15 amino acids. J lost 5 bases, V lost 7 bases, and 13 bases had no gene match. The V gene's germline CDR1 is GTSNPN and CDR2 SVGIG (reference sequence). This clone occurred a few times. V is TRBV30 and J is TRBJ1-2; 10 bases match TRBD1. The receptor comes from a man between 50 and 59 years old with urothelial cancer. The sequencing here drew on PBMCs, taken around atezolizumab (anti-PD-L1) treatment. DNA of the CDR3: TGTGCCTTCAAGGGGTGGGACAGGGGTTATTATGGCTACACCTTC. Amino acids: CAFKGWDRGYYGYTF.